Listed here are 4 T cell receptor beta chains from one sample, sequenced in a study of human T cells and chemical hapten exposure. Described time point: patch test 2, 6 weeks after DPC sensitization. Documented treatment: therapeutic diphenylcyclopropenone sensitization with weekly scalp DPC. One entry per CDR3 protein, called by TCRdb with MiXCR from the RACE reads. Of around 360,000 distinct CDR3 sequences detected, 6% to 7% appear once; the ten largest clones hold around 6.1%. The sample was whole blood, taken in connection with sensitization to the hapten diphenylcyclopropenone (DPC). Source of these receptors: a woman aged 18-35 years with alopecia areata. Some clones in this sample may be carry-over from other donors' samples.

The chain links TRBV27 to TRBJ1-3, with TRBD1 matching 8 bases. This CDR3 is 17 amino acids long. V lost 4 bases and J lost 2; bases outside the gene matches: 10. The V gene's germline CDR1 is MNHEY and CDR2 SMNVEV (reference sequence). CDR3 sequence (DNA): TGTGCCAGCAGTTCTAAAACCCCAGGGGGCCCTGGAAACACCATATATTTT. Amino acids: CASSSKTPGGPGNTIYF.

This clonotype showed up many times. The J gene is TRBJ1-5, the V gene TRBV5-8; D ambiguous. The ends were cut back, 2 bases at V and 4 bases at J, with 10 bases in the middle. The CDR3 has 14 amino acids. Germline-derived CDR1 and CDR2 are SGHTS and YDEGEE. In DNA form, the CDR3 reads TGTGCCAGCAGCTTCGCGGGAATAAATCAGCCCCAGCATTTT. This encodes CASSFAGINQPQHF. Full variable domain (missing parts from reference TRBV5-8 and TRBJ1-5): EAGVTQSPTHLIKTRGQQATLRCSPISGHTSVYWYQQALGLGLQFLLWYDEGEERNRGNFPPRFSGRQFPNYSSELNVNALELEDSALYLCASSFAGINQPQHFGDGTRLSIL.

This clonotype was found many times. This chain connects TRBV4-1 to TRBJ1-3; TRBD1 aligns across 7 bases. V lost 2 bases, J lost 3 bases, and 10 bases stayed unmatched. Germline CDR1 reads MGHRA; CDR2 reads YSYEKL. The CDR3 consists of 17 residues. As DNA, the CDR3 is TGCGCCAGCAGCCAAAGAAGGGGGCTTGTCTTTGGAAACACCATATATTTT. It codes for CASSQRRGLVFGNTIYF.

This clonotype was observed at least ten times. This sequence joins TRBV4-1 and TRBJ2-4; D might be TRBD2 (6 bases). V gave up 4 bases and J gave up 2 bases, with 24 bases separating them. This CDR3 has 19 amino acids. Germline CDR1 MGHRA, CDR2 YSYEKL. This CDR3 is CASSPGAGRTRVTKNIQYF. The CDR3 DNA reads TGCGCCAGCAGCCCGGGAGCGGGCAGGACGAGAGTAACCAAAAACATTCAGTACTTC.